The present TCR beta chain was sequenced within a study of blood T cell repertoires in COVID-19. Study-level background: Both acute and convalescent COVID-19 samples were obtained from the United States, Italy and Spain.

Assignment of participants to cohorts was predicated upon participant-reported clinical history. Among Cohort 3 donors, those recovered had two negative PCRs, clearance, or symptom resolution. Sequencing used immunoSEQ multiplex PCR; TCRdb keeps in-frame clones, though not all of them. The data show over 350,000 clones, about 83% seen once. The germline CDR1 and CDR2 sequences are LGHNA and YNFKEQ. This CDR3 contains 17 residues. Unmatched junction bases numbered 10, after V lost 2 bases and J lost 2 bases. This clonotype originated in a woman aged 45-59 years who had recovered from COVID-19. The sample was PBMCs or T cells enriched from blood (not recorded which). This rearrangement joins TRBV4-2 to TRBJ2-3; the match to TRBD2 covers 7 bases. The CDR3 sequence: CASSQRGLPSNTDTQYF. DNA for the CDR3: TGTGCCAGCAGCCAAAGGGGACTACCCAGTAACACAGATACGCAGTATTTT.